This TCR beta chain was observed in a study of shared clonotypes between healthy human individuals. Background on the study: Donors consisted of two women and three men between 18 and 49. Every donor yielded three CD4 naive, three CD4 memory, two CD8 naive and one CD8 memory plate.

Findings and limits, study-wide: All-four-donor shared clonotypes had higher generation probabilities than non-shared clonotypes did.

The authors distributed each subset's genomic DNA evenly over several immunoSEQ plates. Using immunoSEQ multiplex PCR, the repertoire was profiled, and TCRdb retains in-frame clones only, with some absent. Of about 700,000 clones listed, approximately 90% are singletons. Germline V gene data show CDR1 as PRHDT and CDR2 as FYEKMQ (reference sequence). This CDR3 has 15 amino acids. V shed 5 bases, J shed 5 bases, and the junction held 9 bases outside the gene matches. Positive CCR7 selection of CD45RO-negative cells yielded the naive CD8 cells, and terminally differentiated effector memory CD45RA+ cells were excluded. This clone was counted once. The antigen remains unidentified.

The clonotype was recovered from a man in his thirties or forties in good health. The genes are TRBV13 and TRBJ2-1, with 7 positions matching TRBD2. Material: naive CD8+ T cells sorted from blood. The DNA of the CDR3 is TGTGCCAGCAGCCCCTCACTGAGCGGGGACAATGAGCAGTTCTTC. As protein: CASSPSLSGDNEQFF. Combining the CDR3 with reference TRBV13 and TRBJ2-1 gives the whole variable domain AAGVIQSPRHLIKEKRETATLKCYPIPRHDTVYWYQQGPGQDPQFLISFYEKMQSDKGSIPDRFSAQQFSDYHSELNMSSLELGDSALYFCASSPSLSGDNEQFFGPGTRLTVL.